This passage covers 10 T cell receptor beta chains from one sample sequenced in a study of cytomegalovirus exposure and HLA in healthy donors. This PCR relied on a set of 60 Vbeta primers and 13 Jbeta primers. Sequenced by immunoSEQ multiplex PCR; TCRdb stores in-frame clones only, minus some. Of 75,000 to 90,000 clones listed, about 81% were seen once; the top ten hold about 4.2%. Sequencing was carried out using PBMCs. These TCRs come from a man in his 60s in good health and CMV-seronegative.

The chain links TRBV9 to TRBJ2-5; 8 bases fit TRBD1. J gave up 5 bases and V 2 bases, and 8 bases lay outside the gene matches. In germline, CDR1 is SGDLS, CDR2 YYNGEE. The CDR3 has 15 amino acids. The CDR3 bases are TGTGCCAGCAGCGTCAGACAGGGGCTGATGGAGACCCAGTACTTC. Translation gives CASSVRQGLMETQYF.

The CDR3 loop is CAISESGQGLPQHF. DNA of the CDR3: TGTGCCATCAGTGAGTCCGGCCAGGGCCTGCCCCAGCATTTT. The genes are TRBV10-3 and TRBJ1-5; weak D call: TRBD1 (5 bases). Germline loops: CDR1 ENHRY, CDR2 SYGVKD. The CDR3 is 14 amino acids. V shed 0 bases and J shed 9 bases, with 12 bases lying between them.

CDR3 residues: CASSQNTEAFF. Written as DNA, the CDR3 is TGTGCCAGCAGCCAGAACACTGAAGCTTTCTTT. The chain uses TRBV7-9 and TRBJ1-1, with D unclear. The CDR3 runs 11 residues. V was cut by 5 bases and J by 1 base, with 2 bases left in between. The germline gives CDR1 SEHNR, CDR2 FQNEAQ (reference sequence).

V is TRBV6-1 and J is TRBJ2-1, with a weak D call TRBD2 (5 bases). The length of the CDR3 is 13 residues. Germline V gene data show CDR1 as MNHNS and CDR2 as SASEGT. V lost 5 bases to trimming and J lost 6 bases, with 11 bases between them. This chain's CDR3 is CASSSSGGNEQFF. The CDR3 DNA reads TGTGCCAGCAGTTCCAGCGGTGGCAATGAGCAGTTCTTC.

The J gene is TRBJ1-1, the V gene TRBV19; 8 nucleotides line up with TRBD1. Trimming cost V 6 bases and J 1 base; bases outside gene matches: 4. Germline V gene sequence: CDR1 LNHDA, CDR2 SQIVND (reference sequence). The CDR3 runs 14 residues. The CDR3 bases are TGTGCCAGTAGGGAACAGGGGGGGAACACTGAAGCTTTCTTT. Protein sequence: CASREQGGNTEAFF.

DNA of the CDR3: TGTGCCAGCAGTGTGGGCGACACTGAAGCTTTCTTT. Translated: CASSVGDTEAFF. The chain links TRBV6-5 to TRBJ1-1; D call uncertain. Trimming took off 5 bases at V and 3 bases at J, with 7 bases between the two ends. Germline V gives CDR1 MNHEY, CDR2 SVGAGI. The CDR3 is 12 residues long.

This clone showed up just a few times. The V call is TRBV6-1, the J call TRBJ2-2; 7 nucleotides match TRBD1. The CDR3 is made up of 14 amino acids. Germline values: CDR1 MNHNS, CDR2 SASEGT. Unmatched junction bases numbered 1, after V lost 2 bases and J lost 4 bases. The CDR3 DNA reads TGTGCCAGCAGTGAAACAGGGGCCACCGGGGAGCTGTTTTTT. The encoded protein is CASSETGATGELFF.

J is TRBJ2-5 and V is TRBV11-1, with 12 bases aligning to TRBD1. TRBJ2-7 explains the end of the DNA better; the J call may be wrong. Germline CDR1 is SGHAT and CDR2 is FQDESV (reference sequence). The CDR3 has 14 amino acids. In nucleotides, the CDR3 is TGTGCCAGCAGCAGGGACAGGGGGCCTTACGAGCAGTACTTC. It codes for CASSRDRGPYEQYF.

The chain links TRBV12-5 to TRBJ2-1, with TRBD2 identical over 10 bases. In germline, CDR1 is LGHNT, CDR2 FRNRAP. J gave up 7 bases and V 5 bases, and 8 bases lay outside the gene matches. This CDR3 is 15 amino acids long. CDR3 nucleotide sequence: TGTGCTAGTGGTCCCAGGGCTAGCGGGAGTAATGAGCAGTTCTTC. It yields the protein CASGPRASGSNEQFF. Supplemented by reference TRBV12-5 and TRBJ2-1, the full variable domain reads DARVTQTPRHKVTEMGQEVTMRCQPILGHNTVFWYRQTMMQGLELLAYFRNRAPLDDSGMPKDRFSAEMPDATLATLKIQPSEPRDSAVYFCASGPRASGSNEQFFGPGTRLTVL.

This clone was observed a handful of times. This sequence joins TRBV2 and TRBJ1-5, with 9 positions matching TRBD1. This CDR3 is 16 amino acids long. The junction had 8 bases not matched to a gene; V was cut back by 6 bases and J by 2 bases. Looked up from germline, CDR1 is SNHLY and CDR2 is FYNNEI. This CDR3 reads CASRAHRGPGNQPQHF. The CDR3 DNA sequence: TGTGCCAGCAGAGCCCACAGGGGGCCTGGCAATCAGCCCCAGCATTTT.